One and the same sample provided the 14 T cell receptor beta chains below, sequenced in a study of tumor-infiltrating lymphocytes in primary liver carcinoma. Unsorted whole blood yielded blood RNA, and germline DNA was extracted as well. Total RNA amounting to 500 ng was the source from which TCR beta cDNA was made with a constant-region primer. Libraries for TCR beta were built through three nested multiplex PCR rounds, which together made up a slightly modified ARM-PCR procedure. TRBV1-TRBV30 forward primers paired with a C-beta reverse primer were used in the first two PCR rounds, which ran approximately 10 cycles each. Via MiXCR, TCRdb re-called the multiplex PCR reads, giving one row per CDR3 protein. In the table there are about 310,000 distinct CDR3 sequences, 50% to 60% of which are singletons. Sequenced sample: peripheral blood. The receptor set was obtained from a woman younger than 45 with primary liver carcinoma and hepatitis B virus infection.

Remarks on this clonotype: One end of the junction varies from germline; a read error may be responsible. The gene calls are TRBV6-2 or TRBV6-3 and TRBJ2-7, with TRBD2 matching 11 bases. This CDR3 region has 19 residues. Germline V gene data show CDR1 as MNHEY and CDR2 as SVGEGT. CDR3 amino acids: CASSYSRASGRSPSYKQYF. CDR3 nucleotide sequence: TGTGCCAGCAGTTACTCCCGGGCTAGCGGGAGGTCACCCTCCTACAAGCAGTACTTC.

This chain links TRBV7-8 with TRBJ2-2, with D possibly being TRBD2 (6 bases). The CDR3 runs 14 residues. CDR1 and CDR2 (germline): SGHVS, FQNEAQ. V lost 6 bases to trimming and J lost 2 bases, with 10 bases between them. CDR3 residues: CASRGLLNTGELFF. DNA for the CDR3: TGTGCCAGCAGGGGACTCTTAAACACCGGGGAGCTGTTTTTT.

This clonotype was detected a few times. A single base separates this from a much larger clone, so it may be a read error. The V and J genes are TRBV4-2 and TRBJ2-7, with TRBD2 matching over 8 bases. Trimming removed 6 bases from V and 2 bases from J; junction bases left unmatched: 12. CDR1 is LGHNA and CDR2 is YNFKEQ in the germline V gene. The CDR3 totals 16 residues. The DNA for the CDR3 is TGTGCCAGCAGACGTTCAGGAGGTAGCGGGACCTACGAGCAGTACTTC. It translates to CASRRSGGSGTYEQYF.

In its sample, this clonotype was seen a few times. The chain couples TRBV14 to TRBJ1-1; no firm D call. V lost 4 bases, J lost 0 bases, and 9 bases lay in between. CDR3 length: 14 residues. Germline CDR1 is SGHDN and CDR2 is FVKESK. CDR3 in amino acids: CASSRPGLNTEAFF. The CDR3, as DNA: TGTGCCAGCAGCCGTCCCGGATTGAACACTGAAGCTTTCTTT.

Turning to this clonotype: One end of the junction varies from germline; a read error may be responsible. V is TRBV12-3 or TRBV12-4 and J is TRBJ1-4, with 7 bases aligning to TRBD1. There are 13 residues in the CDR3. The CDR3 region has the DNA TGTGCCAACAGACTTGACAGGGCTGAAAAATTGTTTTTT. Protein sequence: CANRLDRAEKLFF.

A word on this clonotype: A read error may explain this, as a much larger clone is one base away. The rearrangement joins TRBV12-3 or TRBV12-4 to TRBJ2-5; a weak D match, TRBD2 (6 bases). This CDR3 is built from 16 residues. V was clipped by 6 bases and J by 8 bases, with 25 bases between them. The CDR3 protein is CASSGRRRLGSDTQYF. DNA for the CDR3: TGTGCCAGCAGCGGGCGCCGGAGACTAGGAAGCGATACCCAGTACTTC.

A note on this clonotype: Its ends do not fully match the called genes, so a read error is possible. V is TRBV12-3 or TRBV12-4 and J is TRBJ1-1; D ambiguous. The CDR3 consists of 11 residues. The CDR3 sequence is CAGRLRVGAFF. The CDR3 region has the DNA TGTGCCGGCAGGCTTCGGGTAGGGGCTTTCTTT.

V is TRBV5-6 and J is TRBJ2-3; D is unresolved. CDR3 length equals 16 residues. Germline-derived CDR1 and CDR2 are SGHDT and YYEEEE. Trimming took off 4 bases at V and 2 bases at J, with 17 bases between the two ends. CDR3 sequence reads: CASSARMGWNTDTQYF. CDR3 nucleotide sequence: TGTGCCAGCAGCGCCCGAATGGGTTGGAACACAGATACGCAGTATTTT.

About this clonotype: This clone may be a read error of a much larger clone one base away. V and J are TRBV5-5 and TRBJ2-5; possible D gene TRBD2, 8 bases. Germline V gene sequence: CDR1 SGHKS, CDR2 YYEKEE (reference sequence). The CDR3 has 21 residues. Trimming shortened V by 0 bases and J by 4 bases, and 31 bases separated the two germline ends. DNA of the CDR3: TGTGCCAGCAGCTTGGACCCGGAACTAGCGGCCAGCGCGGACAGGCTAGAGACCCAGTACTTC. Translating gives CASSLDPELAASADRLETQYF.

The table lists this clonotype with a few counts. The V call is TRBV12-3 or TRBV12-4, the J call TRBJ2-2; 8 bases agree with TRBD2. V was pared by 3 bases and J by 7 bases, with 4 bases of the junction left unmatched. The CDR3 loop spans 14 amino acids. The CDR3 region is CASSFGTRFGELFF. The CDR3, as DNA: TGTGCCAGCAGTTTTGGGACTAGATTCGGGGAGCTGTTTTTT.

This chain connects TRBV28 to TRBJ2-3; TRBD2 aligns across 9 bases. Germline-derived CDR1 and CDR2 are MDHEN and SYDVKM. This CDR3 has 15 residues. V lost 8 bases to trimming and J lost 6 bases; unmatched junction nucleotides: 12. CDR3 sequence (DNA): TGTGCCAGCTCCCTACCGGTAGCGGGAGAGGATACGCAGTATTTT. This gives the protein CASSLPVAGEDTQYF.

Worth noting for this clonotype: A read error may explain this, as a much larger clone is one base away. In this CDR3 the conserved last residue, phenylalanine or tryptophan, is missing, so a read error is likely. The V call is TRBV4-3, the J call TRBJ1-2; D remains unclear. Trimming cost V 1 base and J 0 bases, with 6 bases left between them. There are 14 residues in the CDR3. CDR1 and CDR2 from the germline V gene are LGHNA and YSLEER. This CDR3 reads CASSQAAANYGYTI. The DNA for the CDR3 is TGCGCCAGCAGCCAAGCAGCAGCTAACTATGGCTACACCATC.

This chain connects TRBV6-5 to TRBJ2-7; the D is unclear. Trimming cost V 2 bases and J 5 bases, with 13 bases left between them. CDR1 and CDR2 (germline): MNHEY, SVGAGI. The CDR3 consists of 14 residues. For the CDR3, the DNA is TGTGCCAGCAGTTACCCGCGTGTCGTGGACGAGCAGTACTTC. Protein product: CASSYPRVVDEQYF.

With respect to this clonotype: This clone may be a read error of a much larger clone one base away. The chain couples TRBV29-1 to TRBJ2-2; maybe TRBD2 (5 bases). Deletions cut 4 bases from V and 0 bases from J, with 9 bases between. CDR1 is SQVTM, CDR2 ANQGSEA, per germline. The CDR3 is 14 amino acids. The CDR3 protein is CSVVEGSNTGELFF. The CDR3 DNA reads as TGCAGCGTTGTCGAGGGCTCGAACACCGGGGAGCTGTTTTTT.